Below, 23 T cell receptor beta chains from the same sample are listed, as sequenced in a study of shared clonotypes between healthy human individuals. Only in-frame clones appear in the TCRdb table, and some are missing; sequencing was by immunoSEQ multiplex PCR. The sample contains hundreds of thousands of clones, about 96% of which appear only once. The naive CD8 population came from CD45RO-negative cells selected for CCR7, without terminally differentiated effector memory CD45RA+ cells. The specimen sequenced was naive CD8+ T cells sorted from blood. The receptors were gathered from a woman in her twenties or thirties in good health.

The chain couples TRBV2 to TRBJ1-1; 8 nucleotides align to TRBD1. Germline values: CDR1 SNHLY, CDR2 FYNNEI. Trimming cost V 1 base and J 1 base; bases outside gene matches: 2. There are 15 residues in the CDR3. This chain's CDR3 is CASSEETGGNTEAFF. The CDR3 nucleotides are TGTGCCAGCAGTGAAGAAACAGGGGGGAACACTGAAGCTTTCTTT.

The chain uses TRBV15 and TRBJ1-1; 11 positions match TRBD1. CDR1 is LNHNV, CDR2 YYDKDF, per germline (reference sequence). The CDR3 has 17 amino acids. The V gene end was trimmed by 9 bases and the J gene end by 0 bases; junction bases not matched to a gene: 12. The CDR3, as DNA: TGTGCCACTAAAACCCGGGACAGGGGGATGGTGAACACTGAAGCTTTCTTT. Its translation is CATKTRDRGMVNTEAFF.

V usage is TRBV11-2 and J usage is TRBJ1-3; D is unresolved. V lost 3 bases to trimming and J lost 3 bases, with 21 bases between them. This CDR3 contains 18 residues. Germline V lookup: CDR1 SGHAT, CDR2 FQNNGV. The CDR3 sequence is CASSFSLMGSRGGNTIYF. The CDR3 region has the DNA TGTGCCAGCAGCTTTTCATTAATGGGGTCCCGGGGTGGAAACACCATATATTTT.

As for this clone: The junction departs from the called germline gene at one end, perhaps through a read error. The chain is built from TRBV4-2 and TRBJ2-7; D call uncertain. This CDR3 is 13 amino acids long. Germline values: CDR1 LGHNA, CDR2 YNFKEQ. The CDR3: CASSEEIGYEQYF. DNA of the CDR3: TGTGCCAGCAGCGAAGAGATAGGCTACGAGCAGTACTTC.

The chain joins TRBV28 to TRBJ2-7; the D is unclear. The V gene lost 6 bases and the J gene lost 1 base, with 7 bases spanning the gap. Germline loops: CDR1 MDHEN, CDR2 SYDVKM. The CDR3 sequence is 12 residues long. The CDR3 protein is CASRASSYEQYF. The CDR3 DNA follows: TGTGCCAGCAGGGCTTCGTCCTACGAGCAGTACTTC.

This sequence joins TRBV5-1 and TRBJ2-6, with TRBD1 matching over 7 bases. The CDR3 is made up of 18 amino acids. The V segment lost 2 bases and the J segment 2 bases; nucleotides outside the gene matches: 10. The germline gives CDR1 SGHRS, CDR2 YFSETQ. CDR3 amino acids: CASSFSDRLRTGANVLTF. As DNA, the CDR3 is TGCGCCAGCAGCTTCTCGGACAGGTTGAGGACTGGGGCCAACGTCCTGACTTTC.

The chain employs TRBV5-1 and TRBJ2-2, with 8 nucleotides matching TRBD1. The trim removed 5 bases at V and 0 bases at J, leaving 6 bases unmatched. The germline V gene encodes CDR1 SGHRS and CDR2 YFSETQ. The CDR3 is 16 residues long. The CDR3 reads CASSDRGYANTGELFF. The DNA for the CDR3 is TGCGCCAGCAGTGACAGGGGTTATGCGAACACCGGGGAGCTGTTTTTT.

V gene TRBV7-9 combines with J gene TRBJ2-5; no clear D. The CDR3 loop spans 13 amino acids. Trimming stripped 1 base from V and 5 bases from J, with 8 bases between. The V gene's germline CDR1 is SEHNR and CDR2 FQNEAQ (reference sequence). The DNA for the CDR3 is TGTGCCAGCAGCTTAGTAGTGGGGGAGACCCAGTACTTC. This gives the protein CASSLVVGETQYF.

This chain joins TRBV27 and TRBJ2-1; possibly TRBD2 for D (5 bases). Germline CDR1 is MNHEY and CDR2 is SMNVEV (reference sequence). This CDR3 contains 16 residues. With 0 bases removed from V and 3 bases from J, the gap between germline ends came to 12 bases. Written as DNA, the CDR3 is TGTGCCAGCAGTTTATCAATGGACTTTTACTACAATGAGCAGTTCTTC. Its translation: CASSLSMDFYYNEQFF.

This chain connects TRBV19 to TRBJ1-1, with 8 nucleotides matching TRBD1. Germline V CDR1 and CDR2: LNHDA, SQIVND (reference sequence). J lost 0 bases, V lost 2 bases, and 8 bases had no gene match. The CDR3 is 17 residues long. The CDR3 spells CASSINRGASLNTEAFF. In DNA, the CDR3 is TGTGCCAGTAGTATAAACAGGGGGGCGTCCCTGAACACTGAAGCTTTCTTT.

CDR3 region: CASSLSFKTGTSVGYTF. DNA of the CDR3: TGTGCCAGCAGTTTGAGTTTTAAAACCGGGACATCGGTGGGCTACACCTTC. The J gene is TRBJ1-2, the V gene TRBV27; a weak D match, TRBD1 (6 bases). Deletions cut 3 bases from V and 8 bases from J, with 25 bases between. This CDR3 has 17 residues. Germline values: CDR1 MNHEY, CDR2 SMNVEV (reference sequence).

The V gene is TRBV5-6, the J gene TRBJ2-1, with D maybe TRBD2 (6 bases). CDR3 length: 16 amino acids. V shed 1 base and J shed 0 bases, with 11 bases lying between them. Looked up from germline, CDR1 is SGHDT and CDR2 is YYEEEE. DNA of the CDR3: TGTGCCAGCAGCTTGTTTTTAGCGGCCTCCTACAATGAGCAGTTCTTC. This encodes CASSLFLAASYNEQFF.

The V and J genes are TRBV27 and TRBJ1-2; D gene unclear. Between the trimmed V and J ends, which lost 5 bases and 4 bases, there was a span of 20 bases. CDR3 length equals 16 residues. Germline-derived CDR1 and CDR2 are MNHEY and SMNVEV (reference sequence). CDR3 residues: CASSHMQHRWGYGYTF. The CDR3 DNA reads as TGTGCCAGCAGTCACATGCAACACCGGTGGGGCTATGGCTACACCTTC.

This rearrangement joins TRBV4-1 to TRBJ2-5, with D hard to call. There are 16 residues in the CDR3. The V end was cut by 4 bases, the J end by 0 bases, with 15 bases between. Germline CDR1 reads MGHRA; CDR2 reads YSYEKL. DNA of the CDR3: TGCGCCAGCAGCCCCCCGGCAGGCGGAAACCAAGAGACCCAGTACTTC. This encodes CASSPPAGGNQETQYF.

The chain links TRBV28 to TRBJ2-5, with 7 bases aligning to TRBD2. Germline loops: CDR1 MDHEN, CDR2 SYDVKM. This CDR3 comprises 19 residues. The trim removed 2 bases at V and 1 base at J, leaving 16 bases unmatched. In DNA form, the CDR3 reads TGTGCCAGCAGTTTAGAGTTGCGGGAGTTTCTTTTAGGCCAAGAGACCCAGTACTTC. As protein: CASSLELREFLLGQETQYF.

Here the CDR3 DNA reads TGTGCCAGCAGCTTTTCAGGGTACAATGAGCAGTTCTTC. This translates into CASSFSGYNEQFF. The chain employs TRBV7-9 and TRBJ2-1; D may be TRBD1 (5 bases). The V gene lost 3 bases and the J gene lost 4 bases, with 7 bases spanning the gap. Germline V gene sequence: CDR1 SEHNR, CDR2 FQNEAQ (reference sequence). The CDR3 runs to 13 residues.

This chain uses TRBV6-1 with TRBJ2-7, with 12 bases identical to TRBD1. The V segment lost 9 bases and the J segment 6 bases; nucleotides outside the gene matches: 6. The CDR3 contains 13 residues. Germline values: CDR1 MNHNS, CDR2 SASEGT. DNA for the CDR3: TGTGCCAGTGAGGGGACAGGGGGCTTCGAGCAGTACTTC. As protein: CASEGTGGFEQYF.

V is TRBV27 and J is TRBJ2-1; TRBD2 agrees at 11 bases. The J segment lost 7 bases and the V segment lost 6 bases, leaving 14 bases of the junction unmatched. Germline CDR1 MNHEY, CDR2 SMNVEV (reference sequence). This CDR3 is 17 amino acids long. The CDR3 is CASRGLADTRPWNEQFF. CDR3 bases: TGTGCCAGCAGGGGACTAGCGGACACTAGACCCTGGAATGAGCAGTTCTTC.

This clone was observed once. The rearrangement links TRBV30 to TRBJ2-7; 7 nucleotides align to TRBD2. The CDR3 is 15 amino acids. V lost 0 bases and J lost 5; bases outside the gene matches: 10. Germline assignment: CDR1 GTSNPN and CDR2 SVGIG (reference sequence). In DNA form, the CDR3 reads TGTGCCTGGAGTGTACTAGGCGGGAGCGGGGACGAGCAGTACTTC. Protein: CAWSVLGGSGDEQYF.

This chain links TRBV28 with TRBJ1-5; D not resolved. Trimming took 7 bases from V and 6 from J, leaving 16 bases between them. The length of the CDR3 is 14 residues. The V gene's germline CDR1 is MDHEN and CDR2 SYDVKM. The CDR3 region is CASMRAVGSQPQHF. CDR3 nucleotides: TGTGCCAGCATGAGGGCAGTCGGGTCTCAGCCCCAGCATTTT.

This chain links TRBV4-1 with TRBJ1-1; D gene uncertain. The CDR3 is 15 residues long. The V gene lost 6 bases and the J gene lost 0 bases, with 14 bases spanning the gap. Germline V gives CDR1 MGHRA, CDR2 YSYEKL. The CDR3 protein is CASSPGPAMNTEAFF. The CDR3 DNA follows: TGCGCCAGCAGTCCTGGGCCGGCCATGAACACTGAAGCTTTCTTT.

The table lists this clone with a count of one. The chain is built from TRBV9 and TRBJ2-2; no reliable D call. Deletions cut 5 bases from V and 5 bases from J, with 10 bases between. The CDR3 has 13 amino acids. Germline loops: CDR1 SGDLS, CDR2 YYNGEE. The CDR3 coding sequence is TGTGCCAGCAGTAATGGGCCGACCGGGGAGCTGTTTTTT. This sequence encodes CASSNGPTGELFF.

The V gene is TRBV7-2, the J gene TRBJ2-5; no reliable D call. V lost 0 bases to trimming and J lost 7 bases, with 12 bases between them. Germline CDR1 reads SGHTA; CDR2 reads FQGNSA. This CDR3 region has 14 residues. CDR3 bases: TGTGCCAGCAGCTTAGCTGGGCCCCTAGGGACCCAGTACTTC. Its translation is CASSLAGPLGTQYF.